The entry below gives a single T cell receptor (delta chain) sequence along with its context. This clone registers as large (0.1 to 1%) within its sample. What this receptor recognizes is not known. Nothing much larger sits one base from this clone, and base qualities are not available. CDR1 and CDR2, looked up from the germline V gene, are GEAIGNYY and EKD. Trimming accounts for 0 bases at V and 3 bases at J, while the number of junction bases matched to no gene is 17. The CDR3, cysteine through phenylalanine, is 19 amino acids long. Here the CDR3 DNA is all that survives: 57 bases in frame from base 1. Complete TCR delta chain (Vdelta2) repertoires were sequenced in bulk to track the frequency of functionally characterized gamma9delta2 T cell clones. The Dutch blood bank was the source from which peripheral blood of anonymous healthy donors was purchased. All of the gamma9delta2 T cells analyzed in the study came from the peripheral blood of healthy donors.

The entry originates in a study of TRDV2 sequences in healthy donors (dated by TCRdb to 2019 to 2021). For the study in its entirety: Fewer than 25 single-cell-derived gamma9delta2 T cell clones spanning the full range of antitumor activity were TCR-sequenced and traced within the bulk repertoire. General study outcomes and caveats: Observed TCRdelta repertoires were highly focused, yet clonotype frequency did not correlate with antitumor functional potential of the respective clone. Several highly reactive clones had TCRdelta clonotypes that appeared rare, since those clonotypes could not be detected in the bulk sequencing data from the donors of those clones.

Library construction relied on PCR. Sequencing used an Illumina MiSeq. Turning to the authors' computational methods: When TRDV repertoire clonotype frequencies were reported, clonotypes represented by only a single read were excluded. With CATT, TCRdb called clones again from the public reads; duplicate DNA rows were later joined. The V and J calls follow TCRdb's processing rather than the paper's. The sample includes about 2,200 delta-chain clones, with 50% to 65% observed a single time. Of the sample, about 14% falls within the top ten clones. This receptor was taken from a human donor in good health. The source material was Vd2+ gamma-delta T cells from blood. The sample's cell subset or site label, in plain terms: TCR Vdelta2-expressing (gamma9delta2) T cells. The rearrangement joined TRDV2 to TRDJ1; TRDD3 matches 8 bases in the middle. The CDR3 reads CACDTLLTGGNEGADKLIF. The DNA sequence reads TGTGCCTGTGACACCCTCCTTACTGGGGGCAATGAGGGAGCCGATAAACTCATCTTT.